This T cell receptor (beta chain) was documented in a study of blood T cell repertoires in COVID-19. Study information: Acute-phase and convalescent COVID-19 samples originated in the United States, Italy and Spain.

From germline, CDR1 is SEHNR and CDR2 FQNEAQ (reference sequence). The V end lost 2 bases, the J end lost 3 bases, and 7 bases lay between the germline ends. CDR3 size: 13 residues. Participants came from roughly 24 US areas, aged roughly 18 to 89 years. Assignment of participants to cohorts was predicated upon participant-reported clinical history. Per the original data handling: Using reference gene primer amplification, nucleated cell counts were estimated. Only in-frame clones appear in the TCRdb table, and some are missing; sequencing was by immunoSEQ multiplex PCR. From that table come the V and J calls and clone size; the DNA was used to work out D and trimming. Among some 380,000 clones listed, around 90% were seen once.

This sequence joins TRBV7-9 and TRBJ1-1; D is perhaps TRBD1 (5 bases). Material for sequencing was PBMCs or T cells enriched from blood (not recorded which). The receptor comes from a woman aged 35 to 49 with acute COVID-19. CDR3 region: CASSLTGYTEAFF. The CDR3 DNA follows: TGTGCCAGCAGCTTAACAGGTTACACTGAAGCTTTCTTT.